The sequence of this T cell receptor beta chain was determined in a study of Ad26.COV2.S vaccination and SARS-CoV-2 variants. Treatment here: 15 to 20 received Ad26.COV2.S at low or high dose, single or two shots; about 5 received placebo; per-sample allocation not given. Sampling occurred on day 63 after the first vaccine or placebo injection. The ends were cut back, 3 bases at V and 5 bases at J, with 14 bases in the middle. Germline V gives CDR1 SGHRS, CDR2 YFSETQ. This CDR3 is built from 14 residues. Assay used: immunoSEQ multiplex PCR; TCRdb lists only in-frame clones, some missing. The data hold about 350,000 clones, with 75% to 90% observed a single time. Overall study findings and caveats: Breadth of non-spike TCRs did not differ between vaccinees and placebo recipients.

For this clone: No antigen is known for it.

The genes are TRBV5-1 and TRBJ2-5; TRBD1 is a possible D gene (6 bases). This clonotype originated in a person aged 18-65 years who received the Ad26.COV2.S COVID-19 vaccine or a placebo. This material consisted of peripheral blood, taken in a trial of Ad26.COV2.S vaccine versus placebo. The chain's CDR3 is CASSYRTEWETQYF. The CDR3 nucleotides are TGCGCCAGCAGCTACAGGACAGAGTGGGAGACCCAGTACTTC.